This TCR beta chain was found in a study of blood T cells in healthy people across ages. Regarding the study as a whole: Diversity was estimated from one million T cells, and these estimates were considered underestimates. Roughly linear declines in TCR beta diversity per million T cells occurred with age.

CDR3 length: 13 residues. Germline CDR1 and CDR2: MNHEY and SVGAGI. A second PCR, run for about 6 to 11 cycles, used a sample-barcoded 5' primer plus a J-beta primer mix. Carrying 12 random nucleotides, a template-switch adaptor labeled each individual cDNA molecule. Each CDR3 protein is one row after TCRdb ran MiXCR on the 5' RACE reads. The data hold hundreds of thousands of distinct CDR3 sequences, with under 65% observed a single time. PBMCs numbering at least 6 million were isolated per sample. As to this clonotype: As yet, its antigen is unknown.

Sequencing was carried out using blood. The V gene is TRBV6-5, the J gene TRBJ2-7; D unresolved. The DNA end is more similar to TRBJ2-5, so the J call may be wrong. This clonotype was sampled from a woman over 75 in good health. DNA for the CDR3: TGTGCCAGCAGTGAAGGCTGGTTTGCGACCCAGTACTTC. Translating it yields CASSEGWFATQYF.